The 23 T cell receptor beta chains below were found in one sample sequenced in a study of cytomegalovirus exposure and HLA in healthy donors. Assay used: immunoSEQ multiplex PCR; TCRdb lists only in-frame clones, some missing. The sample has 200,000 or so clones, around nine tenths seen once. Sequencing was done on a sample of PBMCs. All receptors come from a woman in her late teens or twenties in good health and CMV-seropositive.

The chain recombines TRBV4-1 with TRBJ2-7, with TRBD2 matching over 10 bases. The CDR3 is made up of 17 amino acids. Germline V gives CDR1 MGHRA, CDR2 YSYEKL. The J segment lost 1 base and the V segment lost 5 bases, leaving 11 bases of the junction unmatched. The CDR3 coding sequence is TGCGCCAGCAGCGTCCGGACTAGCGGCGATATTTCCTACGAGCAGTACTTC. Its protein is CASSVRTSGDISYEQYF.

The V call is TRBV7-9, the J call TRBJ1-2; D unresolved. The germline V gene encodes CDR1 SEHNR and CDR2 FQNEAQ (reference sequence). Trimming left V 2 bases short and J 0 bases short, with 7 bases between. The CDR3 is 14 residues long. The CDR3: CASSLQDSNYGYTF. CDR3 coding DNA: TGTGCCAGCAGCTTACAGGATTCTAACTATGGCTACACCTTC. Full variable domain (outside the CDR3, taken from reference TRBV7-9 and TRBJ1-2): DTGVSQNPRHKITKRGQNVTFRCDPISEHNRLYWYRQTLGQGPEFLTYFQNEAQLEKSRLLSDRFSAERPKGSFSTLEIQRTEQGDSAMYLCASSLQDSNYGYTFGSGTRLTVV.

The chain has TRBV29-1 and TRBJ2-1, with 8 bases identical to TRBD2. CDR1 is SQVTM and CDR2 is ANQGSEA in the germline V gene. V was clipped by 1 base and J by 5 bases; unmatched bases: 13. The CDR3 loop spans 17 amino acids. The CDR3 here is CSVEGSPRGGGDNEQFF. The CDR3 bases are TGCAGCGTTGAAGGCTCCCCTCGGGGGGGCGGAGACAATGAGCAGTTCTTC.

The V and J genes are TRBV7-7 and TRBJ2-7; 10 bases match TRBD1. Trimming took 5 bases from V and 5 from J; bases not matched to a gene: 3. CDR3 size: 13 residues. The germline CDR1 and CDR2 sequences are SSHAT and FNYEAQ (reference sequence). DNA for the CDR3: TGTGCCAGCAGCCTAGGACAGGGGGACGAGCAGTACTTC. Translated, it gives CASSLGQGDEQYF.

CDR3 coding DNA: TGTGCCAGCAGTTTATCGGGGGGACGCGTTACGAAGCAGTACTTC. Its translation is CASSLSGGRVTKQYF. The rearrangement links TRBV27 to TRBJ2-7; D may be TRBD2 (6 bases). This CDR3 region has 15 residues. V lost 0 bases and J lost 8, with 17 bases in between. Looked up from germline, CDR1 is MNHEY and CDR2 is SMNVEV (reference sequence).

The count of this clone is one. The chain combines TRBV29-1 with TRBJ2-7, with D tentatively TRBD1 (6 bases). Trimming took off 3 bases at V and 2 bases at J, with 11 bases between the two ends. CDR3 length equals 13 residues. CDR1 SQVTM and CDR2 ANQGSEA come from the germline V gene. The CDR3 DNA reads TGCAGCGTTGAGGGGGCTATCCCCTACGAGCAGTACTTC. This codes for CSVEGAIPYEQYF.

This clone is a singleton in its sample. Within the sample, other DNA sequences also encode this same CDR3. As DNA, the CDR3 is TGCGCCAGCAGTCTACGAAATGAGCAGTTCTTC. The encoded protein is CASSLRNEQFF. This rearrangement joins TRBV5-1 to TRBJ2-1; D ambiguous. This CDR3 has 11 residues. The V gene lost 5 bases and the J gene lost 7 bases, with 7 bases spanning the gap. Germline CDR1 is SGHRS and CDR2 is YFSETQ.

This clone was seen once. The V gene is TRBV5-1, the J gene TRBJ1-5; 10 nucleotides align to TRBD1. V trimming: 4 bases; J trimming: 3 bases; junction bases outside the gene matches: 4. CDR3 length: 15 amino acids. Germline V gives CDR1 SGHRS, CDR2 YFSETQ. The DNA for the CDR3 is TGCGCCAGCAGCGGCGGGACAGGGGACAATCAGCCCCAGCATTTT. Its protein product is CASSGGTGDNQPQHF. The full variable domain, completed using reference TRBV5-1 and TRBJ1-5, is KAGVTQTPRYLIKTRGQQVTLSCSPISGHRSVSWYQQTPGQGLQFLFEYFSETQRNKGNFPGRFSGRQFSNSRSEMNVSTLELGDSALYLCASSGGTGDNQPQHFGDGTRLSIL.

The chain has TRBV19 and TRBJ2-7, with 11 bases matching TRBD1. Trimming took 4 bases from V and 2 from J; bases not matched to a gene: 10. Germline assignment: CDR1 LNHDA and CDR2 SQIVND (reference sequence). The CDR3 is made up of 17 amino acids. This chain's CDR3 is CASSTLLPGQGAYEQYF. Written as DNA, the CDR3 is TGTGCCAGTAGTACCCTACTCCCGGGACAGGGGGCCTACGAGCAGTACTTC.

This clone was recorded a few times. The chain employs TRBV5-6 and TRBJ1-1, with D maybe TRBD1 (6 bases). This CDR3 is built from 13 residues. In germline, CDR1 is SGHDT, CDR2 YYEEEE. The V end lost 4 bases, the J end lost 1 base, and 8 bases lay between the germline ends. For the CDR3, the DNA is TGTGCCAGCAGCACGACAGGGAACACTGAAGCTTTCTTT. As protein: CASSTTGNTEAFF. Supplemented by reference TRBV5-6 and TRBJ1-1, the full variable domain reads DAGVTQSPTHLIKTRGQQVTLRCSPKSGHDTVSWYQQALGQGPQFIFQYYEEEERQRGNFPDRFSGHQFPNYSSELNVNALLLGDSALYLCASSTTGNTEAFFGQGTRLTVV.

The V call is TRBV7-2, the J call TRBJ2-1; D is unresolved. Trimming left V 0 bases short and J 0 bases short, with 9 bases between. Germline-derived CDR1 and CDR2 are SGHTA and FQGNSA. The CDR3 has 16 residues. CDR3 bases: TGTGCCAGCAGCTTAGCGGTCGGTGCCTCCTACAATGAGCAGTTCTTC. Translated: CASSLAVGASYNEQFF.

The V call is TRBV19, the J call TRBJ2-7; weak D call: TRBD2 (5 bases). V shed 4 bases and J shed 2 bases, with 12 bases lying between them. Germline-derived CDR1 and CDR2 are LNHDA and SQIVND (reference sequence). The CDR3 runs to 14 residues. The CDR3 DNA is TGTGCCAGTAGTACGGGGAGTGGGGCCTACGAGCAGTACTTC. This translates into CASSTGSGAYEQYF.

DNA of the CDR3: TGTGCCAGCAGCTCGCAAATGGACAGGGTGAGGTGGACCTTC. Residues: CASSSQMDRVRWTF. The gene calls are TRBV28 and TRBJ1-2; 8 bases are a match to TRBD1. Losses at the gene ends were 6 bases for V and 14 bases for J; bases not matched to a gene: 17. This CDR3 comprises 14 residues. Looked up from germline, CDR1 is MDHEN and CDR2 is SYDVKM.

This chain uses TRBV27 with TRBJ1-1, with D uncertain. Germline-derived CDR1 and CDR2 are MNHEY and SMNVEV (reference sequence). V lost 5 bases and J 6 bases, leaving 22 bases between the germline ends. The CDR3 extends over 16 amino acids. The CDR3 bases are TGTGCCAGCAGTCGGAGAATGGCCGGGAAGAAATCTGAAGCTTTCTTT. It yields the protein CASSRRMAGKKSEAFF.

The CDR3 sequence: CASSEGAAIYSNQPQHF. The CDR3 DNA is TGTGCCAGCAGTGAAGGGGCAGCTATTTATAGCAATCAGCCCCAGCATTTT. The chain links TRBV6-1 to TRBJ1-5; unclear D gene. Germline values: CDR1 MNHNS, CDR2 SASEGT. This CDR3 has 17 residues. Trimming shortened V by 1 base and J by 0 bases, and 13 bases separated the two germline ends.

This clone appeared a few times. The chain has TRBV9 and TRBJ1-1; D unresolved. The CDR3 is 16 residues long. The germline CDR1 and CDR2 sequences are SGDLS and YYNGEE. Deletions cut 4 bases from V and 1 base from J, with 17 bases between. CDR3 protein: CASSSEGESQNTEAFF. As DNA, the CDR3 is TGTGCCAGCAGCAGCGAGGGTGAGAGTCAGAACACTGAAGCTTTCTTT.

The rearrangement joins TRBV27 to TRBJ2-7; tentative D call: TRBD2 (6 bases). V shed 4 bases and J shed 4 bases, with 11 bases lying between them. CDR1 is MNHEY, CDR2 SMNVEV, per germline (reference sequence). The CDR3 loop spans 13 amino acids. CDR3 residues: CASSYGSWYEQYF. DNA for the CDR3: TGTGCCAGCAGTTACGGGAGTTGGTACGAGCAGTACTTC.

This clone was seen once. This rearrangement joins TRBV19 to TRBJ1-5; D may be TRBD1 (5 bases). The CDR3 loop spans 10 amino acids. Germline V gene lookup returns CDR1 LNHDA and CDR2 SQIVND (reference sequence). Trimming took off 7 bases at V and 15 bases at J, with 13 bases between the two ends. In DNA, the CDR3 is TGTGCCAGTAAAGGGGTTGGGTTGCATTTT. This sequence encodes CASKGVGLHF.

This clone was counted once. The chain recombines TRBV27 with TRBJ2-7, with a possible D match to TRBD2 (6 bases). Germline V lookup: CDR1 MNHEY, CDR2 SMNVEV (reference sequence). V was cut by 6 bases and J by 0 bases, with 12 bases left in between. This CDR3 comprises 14 residues. The CDR3 DNA reads TGTGCCAGCAGATTTTCCGGGAGCTCCTACGAGCAGTACTTC. As protein: CASRFSGSSYEQYF.

The rearrangement links TRBV6-1 to TRBJ2-4, with TRBD1 matching 7 bases. CDR3 length: 14 residues. The germline gives CDR1 MNHNS, CDR2 SASEGT. J was trimmed by 8 bases and V by 4 bases; bases with no gene match: 8. The CDR3 region has the DNA TGTGCCAGCAGTGGATCAGACAGGGTCTACATTCAGTACTTC. Translated: CASSGSDRVYIQYF.

V usage is TRBV6-5 and J usage is TRBJ1-1; unclear D gene. The CDR3 is 13 amino acids. The germline CDR1 and CDR2 sequences are MNHEY and SVGAGI. V was trimmed by 7 bases and J by 5 bases, leaving 14 bases between them. The CDR3 is CASNSGALTEAFF. DNA for the CDR3: TGTGCCAGCAACTCCGGAGCTTTAACTGAAGCTTTCTTT.

V usage is TRBV9 and J usage is TRBJ1-2; D might be TRBD1 (6 bases). The CDR3 has 14 residues. Trimming stripped 4 bases from V and 5 bases from J, with 15 bases between. The germline gives CDR1 SGDLS, CDR2 YYNGEE. The CDR3 nucleotides read TGTGCCAGCAGCCCCCGAGGGGGGGAATATGGCTACACCTTC. Translating it yields CASSPRGGEYGYTF.

The chain joins TRBV27 to TRBJ2-7; D not resolved. V lost 7 bases, J lost 2 bases, and 15 bases lay in between. The CDR3 spans 14 residues. Germline V gives CDR1 MNHEY, CDR2 SMNVEV (reference sequence). CDR3: CASTPTGVTYEQYF. CDR3 DNA sequence: TGTGCCAGCACTCCTACTGGAGTAACCTACGAGCAGTACTTC.